This T cell receptor (beta chain) was recorded in a study of kidney transplant recipient with SARS-CoV-2 infection. CDR1 and CDR2 (germline): WNHNN, SYGVQD (reference sequence). The J segment lost 5 bases and the V segment lost 6 bases, leaving 4 bases of the junction unmatched. The CDR3 length is 13 residues. This clonotype was seen ten or more times. One entry per CDR3 protein results from TCRdb running MiXCR on the reads. The data hold under 300,000 distinct CDR3 sequences, with around 28% observed a single time. V gene TRBV10-1 combines with J gene TRBJ2-1; TRBD2 matches 7 bases. The source was a blood sample, collected at baseline and between days 110 and 120 from a kidney transplant recipient. The TCR comes from a male patient between 25 and 40 years old who had COVID-19 and was a kidney transplant recipient. Some T cells may be provided by the graft donor. The chain's CDR3 is CASRPAGNNEQFF. The CDR3 coding sequence is TGCGCCAGCAGACCAGCGGGGAACAATGAGCAGTTCTTC.